A single sample gave rise to the 10 T cell receptor beta chains below, sequenced in a study of somatic mutations in cytotoxic T cells in rheumatoid arthritis. The method was immunoSEQ multiplex PCR; TCRdb's version includes in-frame clones alone and lacks a portion of them. The table shows some 10,000 clones, with under 80% occurring only once. The sequenced sample was CD8+ T cells sorted from blood. All receptors come from a man aged 50-60 years in good health.

CDR3 residues: CATSRVGGSTDTQYF. As DNA, the CDR3 is TGTGCCACCAGCAGAGTGGGGGGTAGCACAGATACGCAGTATTTT. The chain joins TRBV15 to TRBJ2-3; D possibly corresponds to TRBD2 (6 bases). The germline gives CDR1 LNHNV, CDR2 YYDKDF (reference sequence). The CDR3 loop spans 15 amino acids. Trimming took off 1 base at V and 0 bases at J, with 8 bases between the two ends.

The chain joins TRBV10-3 to TRBJ1-2; tentatively, D is TRBD1 (6 bases). The germline V gene encodes CDR1 ENHRY and CDR2 SYGVKD. The germline V and J ends were trimmed by 2 bases and 2 bases, with 12 bases remaining between them. The CDR3 contains 15 residues. The CDR3 DNA follows: TGTGCCATCAGTGAGGACAGGATTACGAACTATGGCTACACCTTC. Encoded protein: CAISEDRITNYGYTF.

CDR3 DNA: TGTGCCAGCAGCTTACGGGTAGCGGGGGCTTCCTACGAGCAGTACTTC. As protein: CASSLRVAGASYEQYF. V usage is TRBV13 and J usage is TRBJ2-7; TRBD2 agrees at 9 bases. Trimming cost V 2 bases and J 1 base; bases outside gene matches: 6. The CDR3 is made up of 16 amino acids. From germline, CDR1 is PRHDT and CDR2 FYEKMQ (reference sequence).

The CDR3 spells CASSAGTSPYNEQFF. The CDR3 nucleotides read TGTGCCAGCAGCGCAGGGACTAGCCCATACAATGAGCAGTTCTTC. The chain carries TRBV9 and TRBJ2-1; 9 bases match TRBD2. V lost 3 bases to trimming and J lost 4 bases; unmatched junction nucleotides: 5. Germline CDR1 reads SGDLS; CDR2 reads YYNGEE. The CDR3 length is 15 residues.

This clone was picked up a small number of times. The chain links TRBV30 to TRBJ1-2, with D perhaps matching TRBD1 (5 bases). The CDR3 has 16 residues. The V gene's germline CDR1 is GTSNPN and CDR2 SVGIG (reference sequence). Trimming removed 0 bases from V and 3 bases from J, with 17 bases in between. The CDR3 bases are TGTGCCTGGAGTGTACCACGGGGGGTTCGAGACTATGGCTACACCTTC. Amino acid sequence: CAWSVPRGVRDYGYTF.

The chain uses TRBV7-6 and TRBJ2-2, with TRBD1 matching over 9 bases. This CDR3 comprises 15 residues. V was pared by 5 bases and J by 3 bases, with 4 bases of the junction left unmatched. The germline V gene encodes CDR1 SGHVS and CDR2 FNYEAQ. In DNA form, the CDR3 reads TGTGCCAGCAGCCCCGGGACAGGGTACACCGGGGAGCTGTTTTTT. It encodes CASSPGTGYTGELFF. The variable domain in full, completed from reference TRBV7-6 and TRBJ2-2, reads GAGVSQSPRYKVTKRGQDVALRCDPISGHVSLYWYRQALGQGPEFLTYFNYEAQQDKSGLPNDRFSAERPEGSISTLTIQRTEQRDSAMYRCASSPGTGYTGELFFGEGSRLTVL.

V and J are TRBV7-8 and TRBJ1-1, with a tentative D call TRBD1 (5 bases). The V end was cut by 8 bases, the J end by 1 base, with 14 bases between. The CDR3 runs to 14 residues. Per the germline V gene, CDR1 is SGHVS and CDR2 is FQNEAQ. CDR3 in amino acids: CASLSRGENTEAFF. The DNA for the CDR3 is TGTGCCAGCCTCTCCCGGGGGGAGAACACTGAAGCTTTCTTT. Based on the CDR3 plus reference TRBV7-8 and TRBJ1-1, the full variable domain is GAGVSQSPRYKVAKRGQDVALRCDPISGHVSLFWYQQALGQGPEFLTYFQNEAQLDKSGLPSDRFFAERPEGSVSTLKIQRTQQEDSAVYLCASLSRGENTEAFFGQGTRLTVV.

This clone was counted a few times. The chain has TRBV19 and TRBJ2-5, with 7 bases matching TRBD1. Germline V gene sequence: CDR1 LNHDA, CDR2 SQIVND (reference sequence). This CDR3 has 15 amino acids. Trimming at V came to 7 bases and at J to 3 bases, leaving 11 bases not matched to a gene. The DNA for the CDR3 is TGTGCCAGTACGAGGGGCAGGGGGTTGAAAGAGACCCAGTACTTC. Its translation is CASTRGRGLKETQYF.

V usage is TRBV27 and J usage is TRBJ2-3; 8 nucleotides match TRBD1. Germline CDR1 is MNHEY and CDR2 is SMNVEV (reference sequence). V lost 3 bases to trimming and J lost 5 bases; unmatched junction nucleotides: 4. The CDR3 loop spans 14 amino acids. CDR3 loop: CASSLNRGRDTQYF. CDR3 sequence (DNA): TGTGCCAGCAGTTTGAACAGGGGGAGAGATACGCAGTATTTT.

The V gene is TRBV19, the J gene TRBJ2-6, with 7 positions matching TRBD2. V shed 5 bases and J 1 base; nucleotides not matched to a gene: 8. Looked up from germline, CDR1 is LNHDA and CDR2 is SQIVND (reference sequence). The CDR3 consists of 17 residues. The CDR3 nucleotides are TGTGCCAGTAGTCCTCCCCGGGGGGAGTCTGGGGCCAACGTCCTGACTTTC. It specifies CASSPPRGESGANVLTF.